The TCR beta chain under discussion was sequenced for a study of a mutant IDH1 vaccine in newly diagnosed glioma. At the level of the study: Initiation of the vaccine course occurred 4-6 weeks after radiotherapy alone, or alongside temozolomide cycles.

Documented time point: week 5, during vaccination. With topical imiquimod, each dose of the vaccine consisted of 300 ug of mutant IDH1 20-mer peptide. Sequenced by immunoSEQ multiplex PCR; TCRdb stores in-frame clones only, minus some. The sample lists roughly 51,000 clones, 75% to 85% occurring once. Regarding this clone: Its antigen remains unknown.

With 4 bases removed from V and 4 bases from J, the gap between germline ends came to 8 bases. The CDR3 runs to 12 residues. Germline V gives CDR1 WNHNN, CDR2 SYGVQD (reference sequence). The clonotype comes from a young man with glioma. The sequencing here drew on PBMCs, taken from a glioma patient whose treatment included an IDH1 peptide vaccine. The chain has TRBV10-1 and TRBJ2-7, with D possibly being TRBD1 (6 bases). CDR3 protein: CASSGTAYEQYF. The CDR3 DNA reads TGCGCCAGCAGTGGGACAGCTTACGAGCAGTACTTC.